The rows below give T cell receptor beta chains drawn from one sample of a study of identifying expanded T cells in peripheral blood. Here immunoSEQ multiplex PCR was the method, and the copy in TCRdb shows in-frame clones only, minus some. Counted here are tens of thousands of clones, 65% to 85% occurring once; the ten biggest clones make up around a fifth. Sequencing was carried out using blood. These receptors were taken from a person aged 18-70 years in good health. The CDR3 runs from the conserved cysteine through the conserved F or W. Each record gives: D gene, J gene, clone size, V gene, CDR3 DNA, CDR3 protein. D genes are given only for firm matches. The size field is filled for only some rows; it gives once, few, many or a size class.

NA,TRBJ2-5,once,TRBV27,TGTGCCAGCAGTTTATCGCAGAGTAGGATGGAGACCCAGTACTTC,CASSLSQSRMETQYF
TRBD2,TRBJ2-7,NA,TRBV7-3,TGTGCCAGCAGCTCACTAGCGGGAGTTTCCTACGAGCAGTACTTC,CASSSLAGVSYEQYF
NA,TRBJ1-3,NA,TRBV6-5,TGTGCCAGCAGTTCCGGGACCGGGAGAGGAAACACCATATATTTT,CASSSGTGRGNTIYF
TRBD1,TRBJ1-4,NA,TRBV25-1,TGTGCCAGCCAGCAAGGGACAGCGAGGATTGAAAAACTGTTTTTT,CASQQGTARIEKLFF
NA,TRBJ2-2,NA,TRBV5-4,TGTGCCAGCAGGCCCGGGACGCCAAGGACCGGGGAGCTGTTTTTT,CASRPGTPRTGELFF
NA,TRBJ2-7,NA,TRBV5-1,TGCGCCAGCAGCTTGCCCCTAAATGGGGAGCAGTACTTC,CASSLPLNGEQYF
TRBD1,TRBJ1-5,NA,TRBV4-1,TGCGCCAGCAGCCAGGGGACAGGGAGTTTCGGCCAGCCCCAGCATTTT,CASSQGTGSFGQPQHF
NA,TRBJ2-7,NA,TRBV7-2,TGTGCCAGCAGCTTAGCCTCCGGACCCTCCTACGAGCAGTACTTC,CASSLASGPSYEQYF
NA,TRBJ2-1,NA,TRBV19,TGTGCCAGCGGGACCGGCTACAATGAGCAGTTCTTC,CASGTGYNEQFF
TRBD1,TRBJ2-7,NA,TRBV27,TGTGCCAGCAGTTTTGCGTCAGGGGGATACGAGCAGTACTTC,CASSFASGGYEQYF
TRBD1,TRBJ1-4,NA,TRBV10-3,TGTGCCATCAGTGAGGTTAGGACAGGGGGAGGTGAAAAACTGTTTTTT,CAISEVRTGGGEKLFF
NA,TRBJ2-3,once,TRBV11-1,TGTGCCAGCACCGGGGGGCTAGCCACAGATACGCAGTATTTT,CASTGGLATDTQYF
NA,TRBJ2-5,NA,TRBV5-6,TGTGCCAGCAGCAGACAGAAAGAGACCCAGTACTTC,CASSRQKETQYF
TRBD2,TRBJ2-7,few,TRBV28,TGTGCCAGCAGTCCAGGGACTAGCGGGAGTAACGAGCAGTACTTC,CASSPGTSGSNEQYF
TRBD2,TRBJ2-1,NA,TRBV4-3,TGCGCCAGCAAAAAGTTCGATTCACGACTAGCGGGAGGCAATGAGCAGTTCTTC,CASKKFDSRLAGGNEQFF
NA,TRBJ2-2,NA,TRBV29-1,TGCAGCGTTACAGGGAACACCGGGGAGCTGTTTTTT,CSVTGNTGELFF
NA,TRBJ2-1,once,TRBV5-6,TGTGCCAGCAGCTTGGGCAGCTCCTACAATGAGCAGTTCTTC,CASSLGSSYNEQFF
TRBD1,TRBJ2-3,NA,TRBV15,TGTGCCACCAGCAGAGACTCGGACAGGGGCACAGATACGCAGTATTTT,CATSRDSDRGTDTQYF
NA,TRBJ1-1,few,TRBV5-6,TGTGCCAGCAGCACCCCGGTTACAGGGCGGGGGAACACTGAAGCTTTCTTT,CASSTPVTGRGNTEAFF
NA,TRBJ2-2,NA,TRBV28,TGTGCCAGCAGTTTGATGGGGGGCACCGGGGAGCTGTTTTTT,CASSLMGGTGELFF
TRBD1,TRBJ1-5,NA,TRBV6-5,TGTGCCAGCAGTTGGGGACAGGGTCTCAATCAGCCCCAGCATTTT,CASSWGQGLNQPQHF
NA,TRBJ1-5,NA,TRBV4-1,TGCGCCAGCAGCCTCCAGGGGTTAAGCAATCAGCCCCAGCATTTT,CASSLQGLSNQPQHF
NA,TRBJ1-4,once,TRBV5-4,TGTGCCAGCAGCTTGGGTGGAGGGATTAATGAAAAACTGTTTTTT,CASSLGGGINEKLFF
TRBD2,TRBJ2-7,NA,TRBV5-1,TGCGCCAGCAGCATTCGTCGTTCCTGGGCTAGCGGGCTCTCCTACGAGCAGTACTTC,CASSIRRSWASGLSYEQYF
NA,TRBJ2-7,NA,TRBV18,TGTGCCAGCTCACCACCGCGGTCCTACGAGCAGTACTTC,CASSPPRSYEQYF
NA,TRBJ1-1,NA,TRBV19,TGTGCCAGTAGTATAGGAGACGGGAGCTGGGGGCGAGCGGGCACTGAAGCTTTCTTT,CASSIGDGSWGRAGTEAFF
NA,TRBJ2-7,NA,TRBV7-2,TGTGCCAGCAGCCCGACGCTACAGAACTACGAGCAGTACTTC,CASSPTLQNYEQYF
TRBD1,TRBJ2-2,NA,TRBV10-3,TGTGCCATCAGTGAGTCCCAACAGGGGAAAGGCACCGGGGAGCTGTTTTTT,CAISESQQGKGTGELFF
NA,TRBJ2-7,few,TRBV2,TGTGCCAGCAGATGGACAGATGGCTCCTACGAGCAGTACTTC,CASRWTDGSYEQYF
TRBD2,TRBJ2-1,NA,TRBV6-5,TGTGCCAGCAGTTTCCTTCCGACTAGCGGGAGGGCTGAGCAGTTCTTC,CASSFLPTSGRAEQFF
TRBD2,TRBJ2-1,NA,TRBV7-3,TGTGCCAGCAGCGCCACTCGGACTAGCCGGAATGAGCAGTTCTTC,CASSATRTSRNEQFF
TRBD2,TRBJ2-3,NA,TRBV19,TGTGCCAGTAGTATAGGGCGGGAGGCTAGCACAGATACGCAGTATTTT,CASSIGREASTDTQYF
NA,TRBJ2-3,NA,TRBV6-4,TGTGCCAGCAGTGAGTTGTCTAGCACAGATACGCAGTATTTT,CASSELSSTDTQYF
NA,TRBJ2-4,NA,TRBV7-2,TGTGCCAGCAGCTTGGACTATCTAGCCAAAAACATTCAGTACTTC,CASSLDYLAKNIQYF
TRBD1,TRBJ2-1,NA,TRBV7-3,TGTGCCAGCAGTTCGGACAGGGAAGGTCGGATATACAATGAGCAGTTCTTC,CASSSDREGRIYNEQFF
NA,TRBJ2-5,once,TRBV5-1,TGCGCCAGCAGCGCCCGGGACGTAGGTCAAGAGACCCAGTACTTC,CASSARDVGQETQYF
TRBD1,TRBJ2-1,NA,TRBV13,TGTGCCAGCAGCTTAAAAGGACAGGGTGACAATGAGCAGTTCTTC,CASSLKGQGDNEQFF
NA,TRBJ2-1,once,TRBV7-2,TGTGCCAGCAGCTTAGTTTATGAGCAGTTCTTC,CASSLVYEQFF
TRBD1,TRBJ2-3,NA,TRBV5-1,TGCGCCAGCAGCTTGGATACAGGGGAGCCAGATACGCAGTATTTT,CASSLDTGEPDTQYF
NA,TRBJ2-7,NA,TRBV20-1,TGCAGTGCTAGAGGACCTTACGAGCAGTACTTC,CSARGPYEQYF
TRBD1,TRBJ1-4,NA,TRBV19,TGTGCCAGTAGTATTCAGGGGGACGAAAAACTGTTTTTT,CASSIQGDEKLFF
NA,TRBJ1-1,NA,TRBV7-9,TGTGCCAGCAGCTACTCCAGGGGACATGAAGCTTTCTTT,CASSYSRGHEAFF
NA,TRBJ2-2,once,TRBV4-3,TGCGCCAGCAGCCAAGATGCGGGGGCGGGACGAAACACCGGGGAGCTGTTTTTT,CASSQDAGAGRNTGELFF
NA,TRBJ2-3,NA,TRBV6-4,TGTGCCAGCAGTGACTCGGGGGAAAGCACAGATACGCAGTATTTT,CASSDSGESTDTQYF
TRBD1,TRBJ1-2,NA,TRBV7-3,TGTGCCAGCAGCTTAACGCCTTCTCAGGGGGCGGGAGGCTATGGCTACACCTTC,CASSLTPSQGAGGYGYTF
NA,TRBJ2-7,NA,TRBV10-3,TGTGCCATCGGGACAGAGCGGGAATACGAGCAGTACTTC,CAIGTEREYEQYF
NA,TRBJ1-1,NA,TRBV9,TGTGCCAGCAGCGTAGCCGGACAGGAAGCTTTCTTT,CASSVAGQEAFF
NA,TRBJ1-3,NA,TRBV6-5,TGTGCCAGCAGTTCGGTGGCAGCCTCTGGAAACACCATATATTTT,CASSSVAASGNTIYF
NA,TRBJ2-1,NA,TRBV7-3,TGTGCCAGCAGCTTAACCCCGAATATCAATGAGCAGTTCTTC,CASSLTPNINEQFF
TRBD1,TRBJ1-5,NA,TRBV7-8,TGTGCCAGCGGGACGACCGGGACAGTGCCCCAGCATTTT,CASGTTGTVPQHF
NA,TRBJ1-2,NA,TRBV29-1,TGTTCGGACAGTCATAACTATGGCTACACCTTC,CSDSHNYGYTF
NA,TRBJ1-4,NA,TRBV4-2,TGTGCCAGCACAAGTGGCACTAATGAAAAACTGTTTTTT,CASTSGTNEKLFF
TRBD2,TRBJ2-3,NA,TRBV7-3,TGTGCCAGCAGCCCTACCGTTGCGGGAGGGCCAGATACGCAGTATTTT,CASSPTVAGGPDTQYF
TRBD1,TRBJ2-1,NA,TRBV6-5,TGTGCCAGCAGTTACCTGATGACAGGGGATGGTGAGCAGTTCTTC,CASSYLMTGDGEQFF
NA,TRBJ2-1,NA,TRBV18,TGTGCCAGCTCACCTGCGAGCCCCTACAATGAGCAGTTCTTC,CASSPASPYNEQFF
TRBD1,TRBJ2-3,once,TRBV6-1,TGTGCCAGCAGTGAAGGCTTGGGACAGGGCCCAGATACGCAGTATTTT,CASSEGLGQGPDTQYF
NA,TRBJ2-7,NA,TRBV27,TGTGCCAGCAGGACCCCGGGGGTGTCCTACGAGCAGTACTTC,CASRTPGVSYEQYF